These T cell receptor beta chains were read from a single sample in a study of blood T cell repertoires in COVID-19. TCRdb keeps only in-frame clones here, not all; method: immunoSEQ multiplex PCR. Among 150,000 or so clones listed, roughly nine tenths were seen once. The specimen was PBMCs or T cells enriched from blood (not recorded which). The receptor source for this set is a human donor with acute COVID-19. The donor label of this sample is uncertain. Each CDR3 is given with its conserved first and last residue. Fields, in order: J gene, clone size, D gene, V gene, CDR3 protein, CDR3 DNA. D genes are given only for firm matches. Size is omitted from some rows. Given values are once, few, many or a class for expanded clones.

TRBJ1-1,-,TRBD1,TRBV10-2,CASSKGTGGAAEAFF,TGCGCCAGCAGTAAGGGGACAGGGGGCGCGGCTGAAGCTTTCTTT
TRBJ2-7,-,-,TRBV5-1,CASSLDIPPSYEQYF,TGCGCCAGCAGCTTGGACATTCCCCCCTCCTACGAGCAGTACTTC
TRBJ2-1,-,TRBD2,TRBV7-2,CASSLLAGGKYNEQFF,TGTGCCAGCAGCCTCCTAGCGGGGGGGAAGTACAATGAGCAGTTCTTC
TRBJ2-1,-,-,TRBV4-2,CASSQGPTHNEQFF,TGTGCCAGCAGCCAAGGTCCAACTCACAATGAGCAGTTCTTC
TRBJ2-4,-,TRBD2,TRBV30,CAWSDGLAGENIQYF,TGTGCCTGGAGTGATGGACTAGCGGGGGAAAACATTCAGTACTTC
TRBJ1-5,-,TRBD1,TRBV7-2,CASSSTGGKDQPQHF,TGTGCCAGCAGCTCGACAGGGGGAAAGGATCAGCCCCAGCATTTT
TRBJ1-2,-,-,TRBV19,CAIADGEGSYTF,TGTGCCATCGCAGATGGGGAGGGGAGCTACACCTTC
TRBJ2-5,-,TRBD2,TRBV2,CASSPLAGGRETQYF,TGTGCCAGCAGTCCACTAGCGGGGGGGCGGGAGACCCAGTACTTC
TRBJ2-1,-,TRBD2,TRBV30,CAWTPRPETSDYYNEQFF,TGTGCCTGGACTCCGCGACCCGAGACTAGCGATTACTACAATGAGCAGTTCTTC
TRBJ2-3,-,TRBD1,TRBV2,CASSHGTAASDTQYF,TGTGCCAGCAGTCACGGGACAGCCGCTTCAGATACGCAGTATTTT
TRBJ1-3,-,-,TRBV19,CASSHPGHWARSGNTIYF,TGTGCCAGTAGTCACCCGGGACACTGGGCTCGCTCTGGAAACACCATATATTTT
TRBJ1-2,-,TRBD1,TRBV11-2,CASSYHRGGGYTF,TGTGCCAGCAGCTACCACAGGGGAGGTGGCTACACCTTC
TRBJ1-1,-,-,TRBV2,CASSLQGRNTEAFF,TGTGCCAGCAGTTTACAGGGTCGGAACACTGAAGCTTTCTTT
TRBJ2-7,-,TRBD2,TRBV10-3,CAISELAGGPNEQYF,TGTGCCATCAGTGAACTAGCGGGGGGGCCCAACGAGCAGTACTTC
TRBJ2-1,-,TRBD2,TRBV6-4,CASSEVSGLAGLSHNEQFF,TGTGCCAGCAGTGAAGTCTCGGGACTAGCGGGGCTCTCCCACAATGAGCAGTTCTTC
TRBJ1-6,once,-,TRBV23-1,CASSQAPLRAYNSPLHF,TGCGCCAGCAGTCAAGCCCCGCTGAGGGCCTATAATTCACCCCTCCACTTT
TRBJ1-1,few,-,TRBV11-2,CASSLVSRARLEHAEAFF,TGTGCCAGCAGCTTAGTTTCCAGGGCCAGACTTGAACACGCTGAAGCTTTCTTT
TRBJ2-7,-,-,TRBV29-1,CSARQGWGAYEQYF,TGCAGCGCGAGACAGGGATGGGGGGCTTACGAGCAGTACTTC
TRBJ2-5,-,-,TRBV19,CASSQVLQETQYF,TGTGCCAGTAGCCAGGTCCTCCAAGAGACCCAGTACTTC
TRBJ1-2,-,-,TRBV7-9,CASSLGYRGLHYGYTF,TGTGCCAGCAGCTTAGGTTATAGGGGCCTACACTATGGCTACACCTTC
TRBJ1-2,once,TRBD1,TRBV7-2,CASSLEGAHISGYTF,TGTGCCAGCAGCTTAGAGGGGGCGCATATCTCTGGCTACACCTTC
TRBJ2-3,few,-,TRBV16,CASSQSDIRTDTQYF,TGTGCCAGCAGCCAATCGGACATACGCACAGATACGCAGTATTTT
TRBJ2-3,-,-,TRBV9,CASSAYTDTQYF,TGTGCCAGCAGCGCCTACACAGATACGCAGTATTTT
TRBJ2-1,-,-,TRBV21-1,CASSKGAGGPTEQFF,TGTGCCAGCAGCAAAGGAGCGGGGGGGCCGACTGAGCAGTTCTTC
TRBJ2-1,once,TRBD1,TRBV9,CASSVGETGGNEQFF,TGTGCCAGCAGCGTAGGTGAGACAGGGGGTAATGAGCAGTTCTTC
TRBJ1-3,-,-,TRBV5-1,CASTRGDGNTIYF,TGCGCCAGCACCCGCGGTGATGGAAACACCATATATTTT
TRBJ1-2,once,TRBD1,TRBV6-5,CASSPGTGGGGGYTF,TGTGCCAGCAGTCCCGGGACAGGGGGCGGGGGTGGCTACACCTTC
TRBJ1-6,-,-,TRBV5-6,CASRRGRSYNSPLHF,TGTGCCAGTAGGCGTGGGCGCTCCTATAATTCACCCCTCCACTTT
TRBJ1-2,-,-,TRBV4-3,CASSQGGRAGYTF,TGCGCCAGCAGCCAAGGGGGGCGGGCTGGCTACACCTTC
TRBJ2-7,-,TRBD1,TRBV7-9,CASSASGQGAWEQYF,TGTGCCAGCAGCGCCTCGGGACAGGGGGCTTGGGAGCAGTACTTC
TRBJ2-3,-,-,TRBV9,CASSPTGPWPDTQYF,TGTGCCAGCAGCCCGACAGGCCCTTGGCCAGATACGCAGTATTTT
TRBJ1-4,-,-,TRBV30,CAWSGRGNEKLFF,TGTGCCTGGAGTGGGAGGGGTAATGAAAAACTGTTTTTT
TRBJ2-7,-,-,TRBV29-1,CSVDTGGRDYEQYF,TGCAGCGTTGATACTGGGGGCAGGGACTACGAGCAGTACTTC
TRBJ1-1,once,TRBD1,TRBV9,CASSVGTGGWGDTEAFF,TGTGCCAGCAGCGTAGGGACAGGGGGCTGGGGTGACACTGAAGCTTTCTTT
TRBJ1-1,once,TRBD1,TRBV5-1,CASSPRPTGEYVITEAFF,TGCGCCAGCAGCCCCCGCCCCACAGGGGAGTACGTGATCACTGAAGCTTTCTTT
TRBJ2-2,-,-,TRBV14,CASSQDHRRERTGELFF,TGTGCCAGCAGCCAAGACCACCGCAGGGAAAGGACCGGGGAGCTGTTTTTT
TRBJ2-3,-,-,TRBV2,CASSFDRSTDTQYF,TGTGCCAGCAGTTTTGACAGGAGCACAGATACGCAGTATTTT
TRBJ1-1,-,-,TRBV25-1,CASSVTGRLAEAFF,TGTGCCAGCAGTGTTACAGGAAGGCTCGCTGAAGCTTTCTTT
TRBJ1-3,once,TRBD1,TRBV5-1,CASSLSTGSGNTIYF,TGCGCCAGCAGCTTATCGACAGGGTCTGGAAACACCATATATTTT
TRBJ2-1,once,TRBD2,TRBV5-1,CASSLKRGDYNEQFF,TGCGCCAGCAGCCTCAAGCGGGGGGACTACAATGAGCAGTTCTTC
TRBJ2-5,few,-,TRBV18,CASSPPSGPEETQYF,TGTGCCAGCTCACCACCGAGTGGGCCAGAGGAGACCCAGTACTTC
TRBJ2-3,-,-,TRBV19,CASSMWSGGDTQYF,TGTGCCAGTAGTATGTGGAGCGGAGGAGATACGCAGTATTTT
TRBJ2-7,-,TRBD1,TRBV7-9,CASSRQGLYSYEQYF,TGTGCCAGCAGCCGACAGGGCCTATACTCCTACGAGCAGTACTTC
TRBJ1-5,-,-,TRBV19,CASSIDGRSNQPQHF,TGTGCCAGTAGTATTGATGGCAGGAGCAATCAGCCCCAGCATTTT
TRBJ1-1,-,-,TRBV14,CASSQPGLQNTEAFF,TGTGCCAGCAGCCAGCCGGGACTTCAGAACACTGAAGCTTTCTTT
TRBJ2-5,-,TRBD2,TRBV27,CASSLSTGGETQYF,TGTGCCAGCAGTTTATCGACGGGAGGGGAGACCCAGTACTTC
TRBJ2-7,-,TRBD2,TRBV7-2,CASRSSGTYEQYF,TGTGCCAGCAGGTCTAGCGGAACCTACGAGCAGTACTTC
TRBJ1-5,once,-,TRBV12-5,CASGLLDQPQHF,TGTGCTAGTGGTCTCCTTGATCAGCCCCAGCATTTT
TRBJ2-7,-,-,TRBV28,CASSLEVVSGLYF,TGTGCCAGCAGTTTAGAAGTTGTGTCAGGGTTGTACTTC
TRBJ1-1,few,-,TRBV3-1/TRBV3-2,CASSQALSGLTEAFF,TGTGCCAGCAGCCAAGCCCTAAGCGGTTTGACTGAAGCTTTCTTT
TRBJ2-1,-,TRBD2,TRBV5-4,CASSPFEQGGYFYNEQFF,TGTGCCAGCAGCCCTTTCGAGCAGGGAGGGTACTTCTACAATGAGCAGTTCTTC
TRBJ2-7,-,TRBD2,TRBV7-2,CASSLDGGGRPYEQYF,TGTGCCAGCAGCTTAGATGGCGGGGGGCGACCCTACGAGCAGTACTTC
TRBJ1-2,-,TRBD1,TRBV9,CASSEAEDRGKSNYGYTF,TGTGCCAGCAGCGAGGCGGAGGACAGGGGGAAATCTAACTATGGCTACACCTTC
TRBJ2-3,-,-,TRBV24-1,CATSDGGGPDTQYF,TGTGCCACCAGTGATGGCGGGGGCCCAGATACGCAGTATTTT
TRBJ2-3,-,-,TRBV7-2,CASSSPRVLGTQYF,TGTGCCAGCAGCTCCCCGAGGGTATTAGGGACGCAGTATTTT